This is a list of T cell receptor beta chains from one sample in a study of T cells after yellow fever vaccination. TCRdb called the 5' RACE reads again in MiXCR, with one record for every CDR3 protein. The sample contains a few hundred thousand distinct CDR3 sequences, less than 8.5% of which appear only once. Sample: CD4+ T cells sorted from PBMCs, taken 15 days after the yellow fever booster vaccination. These receptors were collected from a man under 40 who received the YFV17D yellow fever vaccine. The CDR3 runs from the conserved cysteine through the conserved F or W. The D gene is left open where the match is weak. Not all rows give a size; the values are once, few, many and, for expanded clones, a class.

TRBV18,many,NA,TRBJ2-7,CASSGIAPETYEQYF,TGTGCCAGCTCAGGTATAGCGCCTGAAACCTACGAGCAGTACTTC
TRBV2,few,NA,TRBJ1-5,CASSDGGVQPQHF,TGTGCCAGCAGTGACGGAGGGGTCCAGCCCCAGCATTTT
TRBV15,NA,TRBD2,TRBJ2-6,CATSRGVSGSTFGANVLTF,TGTGCCACCAGCAGAGGTGTTAGCGGGAGTACTTTTGGGGCCAACGTCCTGACTTTC
TRBV5-1,few,TRBD1,TRBJ2-3,CASSVPGQGAAYTQYF,TGCGCCAGCAGCGTCCCGGGACAGGGGGCCGCATATACGCAGTATTTT
TRBV7-9,many,NA,TRBJ2-3,CASSFRTGATDTQYF,TGTGCCAGCAGCTTTAGGACGGGAGCAACAGATACGCAGTATTTT
TRBV6-6,NA,NA,TRBJ2-3,CASHGGSTDTQYF,TGTGCCAGCCACGGGGGCAGCACAGATACGCAGTATTTT
TRBV5-4,NA,NA,TRBJ2-6,CASSSLQGSGANVLTF,TGTGCCAGCAGCTCCCTCCAGGGATCTGGGGCCAACGTCCTGACTTTC
TRBV10-3,few,NA,TRBJ2-2,CAISEIGRVSGELFF,TGTGCCATCAGTGAGATTGGCAGGGTTTCCGGGGAGCTGTTTTTT
TRBV5-1,many,TRBD2,TRBJ2-7,CASSLTGGRDEQYF,TGCGCCAGCAGCTTGACGGGAGGCCGTGATGAGCAGTACTTC
TRBV6-2/TRBV6-3,many,TRBD1,TRBJ2-2,CASSFRCITGQCSGELFF,TGTGCCAGCAGTTTTCGTTGTATTACGGGACAGTGCTCCGGGGAGCTGTTTTTT
TRBV18,few,NA,TRBJ1-4,CASSPFGGPATNEKLFF,TGTGCCAGCTCACCGTTTGGGGGGCCGGCAACTAATGAAAAACTGTTTTTT
TRBV5-5,few,NA,TRBJ1-5,CASSVGRGQPQHF,TGTGCCAGCAGCGTCGGGAGGGGTCAGCCCCAGCATTTT
TRBV7-2,few,TRBD1,TRBJ2-1,CASSTTAGTGYNEQFF,TGTGCCAGCAGCACAACCGCGGGGACAGGGTACAATGAGCAGTTCTTC
TRBV4-3,few,NA,TRBJ2-7,CASSQERRNYEQYF,TGCGCCAGCAGCCAAGAGAGAAGGAACTACGAGCAGTACTTC
TRBV12-3/TRBV12-4,few,TRBD2,TRBJ2-3,CASSLSGRGGDTQYF,TGTGCCAGCAGCCTTAGCGGGAGGGGAGGAGATACGCAGTATTTT
TRBV15,many,NA,TRBJ2-5,CATSREGTSETQYF,TGTGCCACCAGCAGAGAGGGGACCTCAGAGACCCAGTACTTC
TRBV10-3,NA,TRBD2,TRBJ2-5,CAISESGTRGGAQETQYF,TGTGCCATCAGTGAGTCAGGGACTAGAGGAGGGGCGCAAGAGACCCAGTACTTC
TRBV4-3,few,TRBD1,TRBJ2-7,CASSTGTGAYEQYF,TGCGCCAGCTCAACCGGGACAGGGGCCTACGAGCAGTACTTC
TRBV12-3/TRBV12-4,many,TRBD1,TRBJ1-2,CASKRTGQGYTF,TGTGCCAGCAAAAGGACAGGGCAGGGCTACACCTTC
TRBV28,NA,NA,TRBJ2-6,CASSNGGSGANVLTF,TGTGCCAGCAGTAACGGGGGCTCTGGGGCCAACGTCCTGACTTTC
TRBV29-1,NA,TRBD2,TRBJ2-3,CSVSGSGTDTQYF,TGCAGCGTTAGCGGGAGTGGCACAGATACGCAGTATTTT
TRBV20-1,few,NA,TRBJ1-2,CSAAGRYYGYTF,TGCAGTGCAGCCGGGAGATACTATGGCTACACCTTC
TRBV29-1,NA,TRBD1,TRBJ2-5,CSDLDRGRGETQYF,TGCAGCGACCTTGACAGGGGGCGCGGGGAGACCCAGTACTTC
TRBV5-4,many,NA,TRBJ2-7,CASSLDSTYEQYF,TGTGCCAGCAGCTTGGACTCTACCTACGAGCAGTACTTC
TRBV29-1,NA,NA,TRBJ1-2,CSVAGGEGYTF,TGCAGCGTTGCAGGAGGGGAAGGCTACACCTTC
TRBV20-1,many,NA,TRBJ2-7,CSARTARDLYEQYF,TGCAGTGCACGTACGGCCCGGGACTTGTACGAGCAGTACTTC
TRBV20-1,NA,NA,TRBJ1-1,CSAIEGKKTEAFF,TGCAGTGCTATAGAGGGTAAGAAAACTGAAGCTTTCTTT
TRBV5-1,many,NA,TRBJ2-7,CASSLIPHEQYF,TGCGCCAGCAGCTTGATTCCCCACGAGCAGTACTTC
TRBV4-3,many,NA,TRBJ2-3,CASSQDRVTQYF,TGCGCCAGCAGCCAAGACCGCGTTACGCAGTATTTT
TRBV5-1,many,TRBD1,TRBJ1-4,CASSLETGSNEKLFF,TGCGCCAGCAGCTTGGAGACAGGGTCTAATGAAAAACTGTTTTTT
TRBV12-3/TRBV12-4,many,NA,TRBJ2-5,CASSSPLGTQYF,TGTGCCAGCAGTTCGCCACTAGGGACCCAGTACTTC
TRBV7-8,few,NA,TRBJ2-3,CASKRPPTDTQYF,TGTGCCAGCAAAAGACCCCCCACAGATACGCAGTATTTT
TRBV9,few,NA,TRBJ2-2,CASSPRTPARPGELFF,TGTGCCAGCAGCCCTCGGACGCCCGCCCGTCCCGGGGAGCTGTTTTTT
TRBV6-1,few,TRBD1,TRBJ1-2,CASSDTGGRGYTF,TGTGCCAGCAGTGACACAGGGGGCCGAGGCTACACCTTC
TRBV7-2,many,NA,TRBJ2-5,CASSLAASLGQETQYF,TGTGCCAGCAGCCTGGCGGCTAGTCTGGGGCAAGAGACCCAGTACTTC
TRBV20-1,NA,TRBD2,TRBJ2-1,CSASTGTSRNEQFF,TGCAGTGCTAGCACCGGGACTAGCAGGAATGAGCAGTTCTTC
TRBV4-3,few,TRBD2,TRBJ2-7,CASSRGSDSGGGEQYF,TGCGCCAGCAGTCGGGGGTCCGACAGCGGGGGTGGGGAGCAGTACTTC
TRBV12-5,NA,NA,TRBJ1-1,CASGARRNTEAFF,TGTGCTAGTGGGGCCCGGCGGAACACTGAAGCTTTCTTT
TRBV7-8,few,NA,TRBJ1-6,CASSPQAGTQNSPLHF,TGTGCCAGCAGCCCCCAGGCCGGTACACAGAATTCACCCCTCCACTTT
TRBV29-1,few,TRBD1,TRBJ2-5,CSSGQGQETQYF,TGCAGTTCCGGACAGGGCCAAGAGACCCAGTACTTC
TRBV19,NA,TRBD2,TRBJ2-2,CASTRTSGFQDTGELFF,TGTGCCAGTACCAGGACTAGCGGGTTCCAAGACACCGGGGAGCTGTTTTTT
TRBV18,many,TRBD2,TRBJ2-7,CASSLGLADTYEQYF,TGTGCCAGCTCCCTGGGACTAGCGGACACCTACGAGCAGTACTTC
TRBV6-5,many,NA,TRBJ2-7,CASSYQWQGYEQYF,TGTGCCAGCAGTTACCAGTGGCAGGGCTACGAGCAGTACTTC
TRBV10-3,few,NA,TRBJ2-5,CAISESPGGETQYF,TGTGCCATCAGTGAGTCTCCCGGGGGAGAGACCCAGTACTTC
TRBV5-1,few,TRBD1,TRBJ2-1,CASSPGQGNNNEQFF,TGCGCCAGCAGCCCAGGACAGGGGAATAATAATGAGCAGTTCTTC
TRBV5-1,many,NA,TRBJ2-1,CASSLTSGRDNEQFF,TGCGCCAGCAGCCTGACCTCGGGCAGGGATAATGAGCAGTTCTTC
TRBV10-3,NA,NA,TRBJ1-6,CAISGGQTPLHF,TGTGCCATCAGTGGAGGCCAGACACCCCTCCACTTT
TRBV7-2,few,NA,TRBJ2-5,CASSPGTPGTQYF,TGTGCCAGCAGCCCCGGGACCCCGGGGACCCAGTACTTC